This T cell receptor beta chain was documented in a study of T cell repertoires in cytomegalovirus infection. Study-wide context: Matching HLA type, along with CMV infection, was indicated by public TCR beta signatures.

TCRdb ran MiXCR on the reads and lists one entry per CDR3 protein. The sample has about 160,000 distinct CDR3 sequences, roughly 18% seen once. Germline CDR1 reads MNHEY; CDR2 reads SMNVEV (reference sequence). The V and J ends lost 6 bases and 2 bases respectively, with 14 bases between them. The CDR3 length is 14 residues. This receptor was taken from a human donor in good health (CMV status not recorded). Some clones in this sample may be carry-over from other donors' samples. Specimen: CD8+ T cells from PBMCs. The gene calls are TRBV27 and TRBJ2-7; D might be TRBD1 (5 bases). The CDR3 nucleotides are TGTGCCAGCAGCCAAACAGGTGTTGCCTACGAGCAGTACTTC. It is translated as CASSQTGVAYEQYF.